This is a list of T cell receptor beta chains from one sample in a study of tumor-infiltrating lymphocytes in localized non-small cell lung cancer. Profiled with immunoSEQ multiplex PCR; TCRdb holds only in-frame clones, not every one. Of roughly 13,000 clones listed, roughly 75% are singletons. The specimen was lung tumor tissue. These receptors were obtained from a human donor with non-small cell lung cancer. Both conserved end residues are part of each CDR3. Fields, in order: V gene, J gene, D gene, clone size, CDR3 protein, CDR3 DNA. D genes are given only for firm matches. Size is stated for part of the rows, as once, few or many counts, or as a class when the clone is expanded.

v_call: TRBV9
j_call: TRBJ2-1
d_call: .
clone_size: .
cdr3_aa: CASSPQPGLSTEEQFF
cdr3_nt: TGTGCCAGCAGCCCTCAACCGGGACTCTCTACGGAGGAGCAGTTCTTC

v_call: TRBV5-4
j_call: TRBJ1-6
d_call: TRBD1
clone_size: medium-sized
cdr3_aa: CASSSGQAYNSPLHF
cdr3_nt: TGTGCCAGCAGCTCCGGACAGGCCTATAATTCACCCCTCCACTTT

v_call: TRBV21-1
j_call: TRBJ1-2
d_call: .
clone_size: .
cdr3_aa: CASSKVSQWDREYYGYTF
cdr3_nt: TGTGCCAGCAGCAAAGTTTCACAATGGGACAGGGAGTACTATGGCTACACCTTC

v_call: TRBV29-1
j_call: TRBJ2-7
d_call: TRBD1
clone_size: .
cdr3_aa: CSVVPPAGTGLYEQYF
cdr3_nt: TGCAGCGTTGTCCCCCCCGCCGGGACAGGGCTTTACGAGCAGTACTTC

v_call: TRBV7-6
j_call: TRBJ2-3
d_call: TRBD2
clone_size: .
cdr3_aa: CASSGGKLAGASTDTQYF
cdr3_nt: TGTGCCAGCAGTGGGGGGAAACTAGCGGGGGCTAGCACAGATACGCAGTATTTT

v_call: TRBV18
j_call: TRBJ1-4
d_call: .
clone_size: once
cdr3_aa: CASSPLGRAGEKLFF
cdr3_nt: TGTGCCAGCTCACCATTAGGAAGGGCGGGGGAAAAACTGTTTTTT

v_call: TRBV2
j_call: TRBJ2-2
d_call: TRBD1
clone_size: few
cdr3_aa: CASSGTGGLAGELFF
cdr3_nt: TGTGCCAGCAGCGGGACAGGGGGCTTAGCCGGGGAGCTGTTTTTT

v_call: TRBV2
j_call: TRBJ2-1
d_call: .
clone_size: .
cdr3_aa: CASSSEAGSRHEQFF
cdr3_nt: TGTGCCAGCAGTTCGGAGGCGGGAAGTCGGCATGAGCAGTTCTTC

v_call: TRBV29-1
j_call: TRBJ2-5
d_call: TRBD2
clone_size: once
cdr3_aa: CSVGEGHEQYF
cdr3_nt: TGCAGCGTTGGGGAGGGCCATGAGCAGTACTTC

v_call: TRBV10-3
j_call: TRBJ2-7
d_call: .
clone_size: once
cdr3_aa: CAISPLGDEQYF
cdr3_nt: TGTGCCATCTCTCCCTTGGGGGACGAGCAGTACTTC

v_call: TRBV2
j_call: TRBJ1-4
d_call: .
clone_size: .
cdr3_aa: CASSEVAANEKLFF
cdr3_nt: TGTGCCAGCAGTGAAGTGGCAGCTAATGAAAAACTGTTTTTT

v_call: TRBV2
j_call: TRBJ2-7
d_call: .
clone_size: .
cdr3_aa: CASSERGGNAGLDEQYF
cdr3_nt: TGTGCCAGCAGTGAGAGGGGGGGGAACGCGGGACTTGACGAGCAGTACTTC

v_call: TRBV5-1
j_call: TRBJ1-4
d_call: .
clone_size: .
cdr3_aa: CASSLTPEKLFF
cdr3_nt: TGCGCCAGCAGCTTAACACCGGAAAAACTGTTTTTT

v_call: TRBV19
j_call: TRBJ1-4
d_call: .
clone_size: few
cdr3_aa: CASSEQGGAEKLFF
cdr3_nt: TGTGCCAGTAGCGAACAGGGAGGGGCTGAAAAACTGTTTTTT

v_call: TRBV7-8
j_call: TRBJ2-5
d_call: .
clone_size: .
cdr3_aa: CASSLGSGVETQYF
cdr3_nt: TGTGCCAGCAGCTTAGGCTCAGGGGTGGAGACCCAGTACTTC

v_call: TRBV27
j_call: TRBJ2-5
d_call: TRBD2
clone_size: .
cdr3_aa: CASRGLAAEETQYF
cdr3_nt: TGTGCCAGCAGGGGACTAGCGGCTGAGGAGACCCAGTACTTC

v_call: TRBV4-2
j_call: TRBJ2-1
d_call: TRBD2
clone_size: few
cdr3_aa: CASSQPPGTSGYNEQFF
cdr3_nt: TGTGCCAGCAGCCAACCCCCTGGGACTAGCGGATACAATGAGCAGTTCTTC

v_call: TRBV7-2
j_call: TRBJ1-1
d_call: TRBD1
clone_size: .
cdr3_aa: CASSFFTGATEAFF
cdr3_nt: TGTGCCAGCAGCTTTTTCACAGGGGCCACTGAAGCTTTCTTT

v_call: TRBV14
j_call: TRBJ2-5
d_call: .
clone_size: .
cdr3_aa: CASSQADSQETQYF
cdr3_nt: TGTGCCAGCAGCCAGGCCGACAGCCAAGAGACCCAGTACTTC

v_call: TRBV23-1
j_call: TRBJ1-2
d_call: TRBD1
clone_size: few
cdr3_aa: CASSLLGAGGACGYTF
cdr3_nt: TGCGCCAGCAGTCTTCTTGGGGCAGGGGGCGCTTGTGGCTACACCTTC

v_call: TRBV5-1
j_call: TRBJ2-3
d_call: TRBD2
clone_size: .
cdr3_aa: CASSKGLAGGRVDTQYF
cdr3_nt: TGCGCCAGCAGCAAGGGACTAGCGGGAGGCCGGGTGGATACGCAGTATTTT

v_call: TRBV11-3
j_call: TRBJ2-7
d_call: .
clone_size: .
cdr3_aa: CASSSLKNPYEQYF
cdr3_nt: TGTGCCAGCAGCTCCCTAAAAAACCCCTACGAGCAGTACTTC

v_call: TRBV11-1
j_call: TRBJ1-1
d_call: .
clone_size: .
cdr3_aa: CASSLGIPNTEAFF
cdr3_nt: TGTGCCAGCAGCTTAGGGATTCCGAACACTGAAGCTTTCTTT

v_call: TRBV6-4
j_call: TRBJ2-1
d_call: .
clone_size: .
cdr3_aa: CASSDWLANEQFF
cdr3_nt: TGTGCCAGCAGTGACTGGCTAGCCAATGAGCAGTTCTTC

v_call: TRBV6-5
j_call: TRBJ2-1
d_call: .
clone_size: .
cdr3_aa: CASSYEVGYSDNEQFF
cdr3_nt: TGTGCCAGCAGTTACGAGGTTGGGTATTCGGACAATGAGCAGTTCTTC

v_call: TRBV5-4
j_call: TRBJ1-4
d_call: TRBD1
clone_size: medium-sized
cdr3_aa: CASSTNRGLNEKLFF
cdr3_nt: TGTGCCAGCAGCACCAACAGGGGGCTTAATGAAAAACTGTTTTTT

v_call: TRBV7-9
j_call: TRBJ2-1
d_call: TRBD1
clone_size: .
cdr3_aa: CASSVSGTGIGEQFF
cdr3_nt: TGTGCCAGCAGCGTCTCCGGGACAGGGATTGGGGAGCAGTTCTTC

v_call: TRBV2
j_call: TRBJ1-5
d_call: .
clone_size: few
cdr3_aa: CASSEGIQPQHF
cdr3_nt: TGTGCCAGCAGTGAGGGGATTCAGCCCCAGCATTTT

v_call: TRBV5-5
j_call: TRBJ2-5
d_call: .
clone_size: .
cdr3_aa: CASSLVKRGGETQYF
cdr3_nt: TGTGCCAGCAGCTTGGTGAAGAGGGGGGGAGAGACCCAGTACTTC

v_call: TRBV15
j_call: TRBJ2-1
d_call: .
clone_size: .
cdr3_aa: CATSRSALIGRSSYNEQFF
cdr3_nt: TGTGCCACCAGCAGGAGTGCCCTGATTGGGCGGAGCTCCTACAATGAGCAGTTCTTC

v_call: TRBV27
j_call: TRBJ2-3
d_call: TRBD2
clone_size: .
cdr3_aa: CASSSRGGWTDTQYF
cdr3_nt: TGTGCCAGCAGTAGCCGGGGGGGATGGACAGATACGCAGTATTTT

v_call: TRBV5-4
j_call: TRBJ2-1
d_call: TRBD2
clone_size: .
cdr3_aa: CASSPPGTSGRGEQFF
cdr3_nt: TGTGCCAGCAGCCCCCCCGGGACTAGCGGGAGGGGTGAGCAGTTCTTC

v_call: TRBV7-9
j_call: TRBJ2-1
d_call: TRBD2
clone_size: few
cdr3_aa: CASSPGLAGGGNEQFF
cdr3_nt: TGTGCCAGCAGCCCCGGACTAGCGGGGGGTGGTAATGAGCAGTTCTTC

v_call: TRBV7-2
j_call: TRBJ1-1
d_call: TRBD1
clone_size: .
cdr3_aa: CASSLVPGGTEAFF
cdr3_nt: TGTGCCAGCAGCTTAGTACCAGGGGGGACCGAAGCTTTCTTT

v_call: TRBV19
j_call: TRBJ2-7
d_call: TRBD1
clone_size: .
cdr3_aa: CASSTPGQGSGEQYF
cdr3_nt: TGTGCCAGTAGTACGCCGGGACAGGGATCTGGCGAGCAGTACTTC

v_call: TRBV29-1
j_call: TRBJ1-1
d_call: .
clone_size: .
cdr3_aa: CSVAEDEAFF
cdr3_nt: TGCAGCGTTGCAGAGGATGAAGCTTTCTTT

v_call: TRBV6-6
j_call: TRBJ2-7
d_call: .
clone_size: once
cdr3_aa: CASRSGQATYEQYF
cdr3_nt: TGTGCCAGCAGAAGCGGGCAGGCCACCTACGAGCAGTACTTC

v_call: TRBV5-1
j_call: TRBJ1-4
d_call: .
clone_size: .
cdr3_aa: CASSPIRGQSNEKLFF
cdr3_nt: TGCGCCAGCAGCCCGATCCGAGGGCAGTCTAATGAAAAACTGTTTTTT

v_call: TRBV2
j_call: TRBJ1-1
d_call: .
clone_size: .
cdr3_aa: CASNQGRGGNTEAFF
cdr3_nt: TGTGCCAGCAATCAGGGGAGGGGAGGGAACACTGAAGCTTTCTTT

v_call: TRBV5-6
j_call: TRBJ2-3
d_call: TRBD2
clone_size: .
cdr3_aa: CASSPGGSQADTQYF
cdr3_nt: TGTGCCAGCAGCCCGGGAGGAAGCCAAGCCGATACGCAGTATTTT

v_call: TRBV18
j_call: TRBJ1-5
d_call: .
clone_size: .
cdr3_aa: CASSPRLDRENQPQHF
cdr3_nt: TGTGCCAGCTCACCACGACTGGACCGGGAGAATCAGCCCCAGCATTTT